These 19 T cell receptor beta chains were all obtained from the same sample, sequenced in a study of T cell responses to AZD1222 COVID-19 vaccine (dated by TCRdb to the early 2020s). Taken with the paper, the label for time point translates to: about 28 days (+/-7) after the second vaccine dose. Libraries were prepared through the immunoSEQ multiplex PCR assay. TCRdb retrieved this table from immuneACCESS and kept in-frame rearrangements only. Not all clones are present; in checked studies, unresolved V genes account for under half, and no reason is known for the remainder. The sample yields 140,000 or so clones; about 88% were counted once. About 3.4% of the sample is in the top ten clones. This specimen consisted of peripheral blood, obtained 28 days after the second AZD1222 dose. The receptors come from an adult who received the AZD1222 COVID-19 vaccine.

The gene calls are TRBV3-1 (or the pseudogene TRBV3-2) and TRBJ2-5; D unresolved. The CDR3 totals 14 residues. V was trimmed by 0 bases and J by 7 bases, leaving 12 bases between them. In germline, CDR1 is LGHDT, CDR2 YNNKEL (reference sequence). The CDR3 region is CASSQDGQEGTQYF. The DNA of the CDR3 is TGTGCCAGCAGCCAAGATGGGCAGGAAGGGACCCAGTACTTC.

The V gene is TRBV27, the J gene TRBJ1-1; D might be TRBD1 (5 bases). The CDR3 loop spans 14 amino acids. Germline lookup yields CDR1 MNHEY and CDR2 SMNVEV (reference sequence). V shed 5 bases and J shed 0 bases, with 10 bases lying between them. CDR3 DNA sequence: TGTGCCAGCAGTCGGGACGGGTTGAACACTGAAGCTTTCTTT. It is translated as CASSRDGLNTEAFF.

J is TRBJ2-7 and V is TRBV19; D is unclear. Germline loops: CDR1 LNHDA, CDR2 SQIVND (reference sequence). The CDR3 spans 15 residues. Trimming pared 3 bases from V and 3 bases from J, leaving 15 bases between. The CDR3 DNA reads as TGTGCCAGTAGTATCCAGGCAGGCAAAAACTACGAGCAGTACTTC. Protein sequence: CASSIQAGKNYEQYF.

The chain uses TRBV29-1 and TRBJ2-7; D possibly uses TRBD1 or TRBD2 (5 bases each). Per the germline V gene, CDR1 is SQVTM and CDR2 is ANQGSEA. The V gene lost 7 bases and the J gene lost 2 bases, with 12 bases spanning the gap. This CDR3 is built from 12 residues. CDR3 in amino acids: CSAGTDTYEQYF. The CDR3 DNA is TGCAGCGCCGGGACGGATACCTACGAGCAGTACTTC.

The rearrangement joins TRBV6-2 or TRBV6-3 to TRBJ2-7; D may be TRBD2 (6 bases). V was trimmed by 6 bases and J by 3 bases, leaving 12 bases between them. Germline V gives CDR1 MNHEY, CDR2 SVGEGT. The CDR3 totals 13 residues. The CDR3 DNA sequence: TGTGCCAGCAGCCGGATGGGAGGCTACGAGCAGTACTTC. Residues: CASSRMGGYEQYF.

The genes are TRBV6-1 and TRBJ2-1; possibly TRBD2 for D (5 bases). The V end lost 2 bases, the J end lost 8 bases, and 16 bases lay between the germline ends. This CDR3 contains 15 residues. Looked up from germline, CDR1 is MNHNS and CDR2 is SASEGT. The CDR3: CASSENFGGFDEQFF. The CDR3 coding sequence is TGTGCCAGCAGTGAAAATTTCGGAGGCTTCGATGAGCAGTTCTTC.

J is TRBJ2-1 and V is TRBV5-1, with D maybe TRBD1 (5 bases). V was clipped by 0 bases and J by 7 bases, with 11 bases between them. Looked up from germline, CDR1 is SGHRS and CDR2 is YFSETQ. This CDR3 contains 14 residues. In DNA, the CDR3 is TGCGCCAGCAGCTTGGCCTTGGGGCGTAATGAGCAGTTCTTC. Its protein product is CASSLALGRNEQFF. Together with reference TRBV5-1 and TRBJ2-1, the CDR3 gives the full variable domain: KAGVTQTPRYLIKTRGQQVTLSCSPISGHRSVSWYQQTPGQGLQFLFEYFSETQRNKGNFPGRFSGRQFSNSRSEMNVSTLELGDSALYLCASSLALGRNEQFFGPGTRLTVL.

Written as DNA, the CDR3 is TGTGCCACCAGCAGAGATCGGACAGGGTTTCGGACCGGGGAGCTGTTTTTT. The encoded protein is CATSRDRTGFRTGELFF. This chain joins TRBV15 and TRBJ2-2; 8 nucleotides line up with TRBD1. This CDR3 has 17 residues. Germline trimming cut 0 bases from V and 5 bases from J; bases unmatched to any gene: 8. CDR1 is LNHNV, CDR2 YYDKDF, per germline (reference sequence).

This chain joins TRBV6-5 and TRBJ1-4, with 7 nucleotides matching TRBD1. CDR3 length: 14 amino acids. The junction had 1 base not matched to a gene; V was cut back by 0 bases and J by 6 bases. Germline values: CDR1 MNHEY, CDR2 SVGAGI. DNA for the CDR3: TGTGCCAGCAGTTACTCGGGGACAGATGAAAAACTGTTTTTT. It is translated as CASSYSGTDEKLFF.

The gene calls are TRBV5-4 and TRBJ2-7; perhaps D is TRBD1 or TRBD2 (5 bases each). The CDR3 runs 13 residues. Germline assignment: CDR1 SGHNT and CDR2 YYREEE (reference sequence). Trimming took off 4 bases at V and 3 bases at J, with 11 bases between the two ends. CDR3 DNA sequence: TGTGCCAGCAGCCTCGGGACCGTCTACGAGCAGTACTTC. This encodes CASSLGTVYEQYF.

CDR3 sequence: CASSYSGTGTDTQYF. The CDR3 region has the DNA TGTGCCAGCAGTTACTCGGGGACAGGGACAGATACGCAGTATTTT. V is TRBV6-5 and J is TRBJ2-3; 9 bases are a match to TRBD1. Germline-derived CDR1 and CDR2 are MNHEY and SVGAGI. The length of the CDR3 is 15 residues. V lost 0 bases, J lost 3 bases, and 1 base stayed unmatched.

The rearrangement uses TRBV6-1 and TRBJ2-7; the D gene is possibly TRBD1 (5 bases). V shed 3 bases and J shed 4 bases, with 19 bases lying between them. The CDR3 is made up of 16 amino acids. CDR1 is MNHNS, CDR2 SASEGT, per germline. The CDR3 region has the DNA TGTGCCAGCAGTGAGCTAGGGGAAGCGACCAATTACGAGCAGTACTTC. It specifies CASSELGEATNYEQYF.

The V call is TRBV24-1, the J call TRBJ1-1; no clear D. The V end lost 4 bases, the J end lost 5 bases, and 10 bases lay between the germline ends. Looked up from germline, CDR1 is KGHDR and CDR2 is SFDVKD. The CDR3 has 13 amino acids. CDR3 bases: TGTGCCACCAGTGACGCATCGAGGACTGAAGCTTTCTTT. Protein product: CATSDASRTEAFF.

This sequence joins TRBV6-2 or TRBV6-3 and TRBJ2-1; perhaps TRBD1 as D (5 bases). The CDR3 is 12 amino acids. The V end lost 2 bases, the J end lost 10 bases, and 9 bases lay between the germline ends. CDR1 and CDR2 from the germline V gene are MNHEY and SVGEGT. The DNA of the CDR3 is TGTGCCAGCAGTTACCAGGGCTGGGAGCAGTTCTTC. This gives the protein CASSYQGWEQFF.

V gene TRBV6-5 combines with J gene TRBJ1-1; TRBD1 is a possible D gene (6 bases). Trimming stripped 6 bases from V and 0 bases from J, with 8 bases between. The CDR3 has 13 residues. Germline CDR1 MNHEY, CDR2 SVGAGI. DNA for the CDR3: TGTGCCAGCAGGGCAGGGGTGAACACTGAAGCTTTCTTT. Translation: CASRAGVNTEAFF.

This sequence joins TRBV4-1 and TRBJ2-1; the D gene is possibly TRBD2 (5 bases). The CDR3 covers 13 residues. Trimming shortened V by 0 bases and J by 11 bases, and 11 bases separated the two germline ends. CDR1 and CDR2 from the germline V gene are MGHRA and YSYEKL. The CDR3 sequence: CASSQDGRRKQFF. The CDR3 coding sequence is TGCGCCAGCAGCCAAGATGGTAGGAGGAAGCAGTTCTTC.

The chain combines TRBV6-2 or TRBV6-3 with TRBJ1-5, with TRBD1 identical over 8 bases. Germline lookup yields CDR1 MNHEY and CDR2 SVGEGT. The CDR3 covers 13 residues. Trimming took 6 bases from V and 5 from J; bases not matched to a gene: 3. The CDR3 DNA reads TGTGCCAGCAGCCGACAGGGGTATCAGCCCCAGCATTTT. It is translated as CASSRQGYQPQHF.

The CDR3 DNA is TGTGCCAGCGCCCCTTCGAACAGGGGAAACGAGCAGTACTTC. Translating gives CASAPSNRGNEQYF. V gene TRBV28 combines with J gene TRBJ2-7; TRBD1 matches 7 bases. V lost 8 bases to trimming and J lost 5 bases; unmatched junction nucleotides: 12. The germline V gene encodes CDR1 MDHEN and CDR2 SYDVKM. The CDR3 is made up of 14 amino acids.

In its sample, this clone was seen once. The CDR3 DNA follows: TGTGCCACCAGTGATTCCCCCGGATCTGGGCAGCTCATTCAGCCCCAGCATTTT. This sequence encodes CATSDSPGSGQLIQPQHF. J is TRBJ1-5 and V is TRBV24-1; D is undetermined. CDR3 size: 18 residues. V lost 2 bases to trimming and J lost 6 bases, with 22 bases between them. The germline CDR1 and CDR2 sequences are KGHDR and SFDVKD.